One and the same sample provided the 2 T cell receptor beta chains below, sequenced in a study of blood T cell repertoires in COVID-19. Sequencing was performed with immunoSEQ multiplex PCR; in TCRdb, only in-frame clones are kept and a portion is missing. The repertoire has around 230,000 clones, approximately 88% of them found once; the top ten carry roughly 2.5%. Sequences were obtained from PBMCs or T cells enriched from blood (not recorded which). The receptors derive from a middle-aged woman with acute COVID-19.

CDR3 DNA: TGTGCCAGCAGCTTGTTGTCAGGGACTTCCTACGAGCAGTACGTC. As protein: CASSLLSGTSYEQYV. The rearrangement links TRBV5-8 to TRBJ2-7; tentatively, D is TRBD2 (6 bases). V was clipped by 1 base and J by 1 base, with 12 bases between them. This CDR3 spans 15 amino acids. Per germline, CDR1 SGHTS and CDR2 YDEGEE.

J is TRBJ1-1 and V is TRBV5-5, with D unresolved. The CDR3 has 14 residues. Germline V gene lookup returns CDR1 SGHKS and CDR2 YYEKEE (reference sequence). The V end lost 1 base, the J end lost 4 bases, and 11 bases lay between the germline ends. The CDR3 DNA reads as TGTGCCAGCAGCTTGTCTTTGAGAACCACTGAAGCTTTCTTT. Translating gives CASSLSLRTTEAFF. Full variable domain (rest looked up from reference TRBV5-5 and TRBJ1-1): DAGVTQSPTHLIKTRGQQVTLRCSPISGHKSVSWYQQVLGQGPQFIFQYYEKEERGRGNFPDRFSARQFPNYSSELNVNALLLGDSALYLCASSLSLRTTEAFFGQGTRLTVV.